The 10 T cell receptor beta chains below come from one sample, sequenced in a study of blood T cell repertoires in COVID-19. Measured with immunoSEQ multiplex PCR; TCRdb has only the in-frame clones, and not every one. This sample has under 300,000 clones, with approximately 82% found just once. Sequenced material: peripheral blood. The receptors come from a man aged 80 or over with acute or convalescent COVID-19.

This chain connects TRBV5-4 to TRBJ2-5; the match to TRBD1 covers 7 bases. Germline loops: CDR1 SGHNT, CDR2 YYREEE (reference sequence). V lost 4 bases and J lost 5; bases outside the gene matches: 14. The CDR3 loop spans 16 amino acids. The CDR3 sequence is CASSRTATGFMETQYF. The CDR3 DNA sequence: TGTGCCAGCAGCCGGACGGCGACAGGGTTTATGGAGACCCAGTACTTC. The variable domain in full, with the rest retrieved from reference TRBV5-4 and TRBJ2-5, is ETGVTQSPTHLIKTRGQQVTLRCSSQSGHNTVSWYQQALGQGPQFIFQYYREEENGRGNFPPRFSGLQFPNYSSELNVNALELDDSALYLCASSRTATGFMETQYFGPGTRLLVL.

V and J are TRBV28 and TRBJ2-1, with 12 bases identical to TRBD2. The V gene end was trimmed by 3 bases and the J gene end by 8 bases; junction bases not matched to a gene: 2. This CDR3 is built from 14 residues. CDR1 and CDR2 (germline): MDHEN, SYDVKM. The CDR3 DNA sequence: TGTGCCAGCAGTTTGCTAGCGGGGGGGGATGAGCAGTTCTTC. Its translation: CASSLLAGGDEQFF.

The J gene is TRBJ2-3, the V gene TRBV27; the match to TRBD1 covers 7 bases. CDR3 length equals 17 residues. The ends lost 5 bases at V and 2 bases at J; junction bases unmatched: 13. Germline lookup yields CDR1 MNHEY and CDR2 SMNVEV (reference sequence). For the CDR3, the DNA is TGTGCCAGCAGTCGCCCCGATGGGGACAGAAACACAGATACGCAGTATTTT. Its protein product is CASSRPDGDRNTDTQYF.

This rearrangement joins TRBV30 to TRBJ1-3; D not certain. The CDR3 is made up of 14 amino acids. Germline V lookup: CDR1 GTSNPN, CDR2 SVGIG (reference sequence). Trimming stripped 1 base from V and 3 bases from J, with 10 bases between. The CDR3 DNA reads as TGTGCCTGGAGTGCCGGAGGTGGTGGAAACACCATATATTTT. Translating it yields CAWSAGGGGNTIYF.

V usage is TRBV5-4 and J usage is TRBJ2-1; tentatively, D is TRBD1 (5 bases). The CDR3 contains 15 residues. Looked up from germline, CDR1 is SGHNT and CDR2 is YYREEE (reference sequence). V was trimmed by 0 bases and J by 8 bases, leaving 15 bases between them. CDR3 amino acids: CASSLGGAQWDEQFF. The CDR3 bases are TGTGCCAGCAGCTTGGGTGGGGCCCAATGGGATGAGCAGTTCTTC. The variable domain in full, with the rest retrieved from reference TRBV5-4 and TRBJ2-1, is ETGVTQSPTHLIKTRGQQVTLRCSSQSGHNTVSWYQQALGQGPQFIFQYYREEENGRGNFPPRFSGLQFPNYSSELNVNALELDDSALYLCASSLGGAQWDEQFFGPGTRLTVL.

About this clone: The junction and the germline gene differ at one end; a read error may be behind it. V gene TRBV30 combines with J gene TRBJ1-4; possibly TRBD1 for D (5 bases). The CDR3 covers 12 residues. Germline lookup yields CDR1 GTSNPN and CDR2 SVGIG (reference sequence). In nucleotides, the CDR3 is TGCCCTCTCGTTTTGGGGCAGGAAAAACTGTTTTTT. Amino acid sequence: CPLVLGQEKLFF.

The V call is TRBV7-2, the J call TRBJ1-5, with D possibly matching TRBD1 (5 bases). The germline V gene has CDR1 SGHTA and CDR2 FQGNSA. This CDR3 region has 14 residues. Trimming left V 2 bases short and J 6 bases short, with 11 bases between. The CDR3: CASSLSQGTQPQHF. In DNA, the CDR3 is TGTGCCAGCAGCTTATCGCAGGGTACTCAGCCCCAGCATTTT.

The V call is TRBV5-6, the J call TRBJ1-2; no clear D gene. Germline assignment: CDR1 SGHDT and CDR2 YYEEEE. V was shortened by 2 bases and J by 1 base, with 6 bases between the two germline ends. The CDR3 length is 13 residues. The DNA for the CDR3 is TGTGCCAGCAGCTTTATCGTTAACTATGGCTACACCTTC. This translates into CASSFIVNYGYTF.

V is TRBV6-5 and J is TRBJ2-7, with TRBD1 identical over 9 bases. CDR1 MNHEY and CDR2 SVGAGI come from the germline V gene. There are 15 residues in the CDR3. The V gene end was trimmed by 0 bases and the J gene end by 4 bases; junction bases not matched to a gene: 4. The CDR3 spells CASSYSTGGWYEQYF. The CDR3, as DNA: TGTGCCAGCAGTTACTCCACAGGGGGCTGGTACGAGCAGTACTTC.

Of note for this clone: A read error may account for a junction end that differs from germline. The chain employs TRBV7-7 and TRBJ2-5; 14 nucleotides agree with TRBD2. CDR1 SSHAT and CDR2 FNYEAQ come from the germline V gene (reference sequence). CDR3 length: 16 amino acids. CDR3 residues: CASSPGLAGAQETQYF. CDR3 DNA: TGTGCTAGCAGCCCGGGACTAGCGGGGGCCCAAGAGACCCAGTACTTC.